These 9 T cell receptor beta chains were all obtained from the same sample, sequenced in a study of PD-1 blockade in classical Hodgkin lymphoma. The protocol was immunoSEQ multiplex PCR, while the TCRdb copy is restricted to in-frame clones and leaves out a portion. The sample carries roughly 100,000 clones, more than 85% recorded once. Relapse after autologous stem cell transplantation occurred in every patient, and brentuximab vedotin exposure varied. Source: peripheral blood mononuclear cells (PBMCs), taken before the second cycle of nivolumab. The receptor set was obtained from a human donor with classical Hodgkin lymphoma.

The chain is built from TRBV6-5 and TRBJ2-5, with TRBD2 as a possible D gene (5 bases). V shed 5 bases and J shed 3 bases, with 10 bases lying between them. From germline, CDR1 is MNHEY and CDR2 SVGAGI. The CDR3 is 13 amino acids. Here the CDR3 DNA reads TGTGCCAGCAGTCTAGGGCGGGAAGAGACCCAGTACTTC. Its protein is CASSLGREETQYF.

The gene calls are TRBV5-5 and TRBJ1-5, with D perhaps TRBD1 (5 bases). The germline CDR1 and CDR2 sequences are SGHKS and YYEKEE (reference sequence). V lost 4 bases to trimming and J lost 4 bases, with 12 bases between them. The CDR3 length is 14 residues. CDR3 nucleotide sequence: TGTGCCAGCAGCCACCTGGGGGGGAATCAGCCCCAGCATTTT. Residues: CASSHLGGNQPQHF.

This chain links TRBV12-5 with TRBJ1-1; 7 bases are shared with TRBD1. The length of the CDR3 is 13 residues. The junction had 1 base not matched to a gene; V was cut back by 1 base and J by 5 bases. Germline V gene lookup returns CDR1 LGHNT and CDR2 FRNRAP. The CDR3: CASGLEGATEAFF. In nucleotides, the CDR3 is TGTGCTAGTGGTTTGGAGGGGGCAACTGAAGCTTTCTTT.

The chain combines TRBV9 with TRBJ1-2; 7 nucleotides align to TRBD1. V was pared by 3 bases and J by 4 bases, with 9 bases of the junction left unmatched. The CDR3 sequence is 15 residues long. Germline V gene lookup returns CDR1 SGDLS and CDR2 YYNGEE. CDR3 nucleotides: TGTGCCAGCAGCGAGGGACTTGGGACAGTCTATGGCTACACCTTC. It translates to CASSEGLGTVYGYTF.

This clone was seen a single time. The rearrangement joins TRBV19 to TRBJ2-3, with 7 bases aligning to TRBD1. Trimming cost V 4 bases and J 5 bases; bases outside gene matches: 9. CDR3 length equals 15 residues. Germline loops: CDR1 LNHDA, CDR2 SQIVND (reference sequence). CDR3 amino acids: CASSNRGHWGDTQYF. The CDR3 nucleotides are TGTGCCAGTAGTAACAGGGGCCACTGGGGAGATACGCAGTATTTT.

This sequence joins TRBV4-1 and TRBJ1-2; TRBD1 aligns across 8 bases. The V gene end was trimmed by 1 base and the J gene end by 2 bases; junction bases not matched to a gene: 9. CDR1 MGHRA and CDR2 YSYEKL come from the germline V gene. The CDR3 has 17 amino acids. The DNA of the CDR3 is TGCGCCAGCAGCCAAGCCCTAAAGGACAGGGTCAACTATGGCTACACCTTC. Encoded protein: CASSQALKDRVNYGYTF.

CDR3 loop: CASSSSGTGVGQPQHF. The CDR3 region has the DNA TGTGCCAGCAGTTCTTCCGGGACAGGGGTAGGCCAGCCCCAGCATTTT. This rearrangement joins TRBV27 to TRBJ1-5; 10 nucleotides agree with TRBD1. The junction had 10 bases not matched to a gene; V was cut back by 4 bases and J by 7 bases. Per the germline V gene, CDR1 is MNHEY and CDR2 is SMNVEV (reference sequence). This CDR3 region has 16 residues.

The chain employs TRBV18 and TRBJ1-1; D gene uncertain. The CDR3 covers 15 residues. V was clipped by 3 bases and J by 2 bases, with 13 bases between them. CDR1 and CDR2 from the germline V gene are KGHSH and LQKENI. CDR3 protein: CASSPRTPQNTEAFF. The CDR3, as DNA: TGTGCCAGCTCACCGCGGACCCCACAAAACACTGAAGCTTTCTTT.

The chain joins TRBV6-1 to TRBJ1-5; D is undetermined. CDR3 size: 13 residues. CDR1 is MNHNS, CDR2 SASEGT, per germline. Trimming took 11 bases from V and 5 from J, leaving 16 bases between them. DNA for the CDR3: TGTGCCGGCCGGTTTTCGATTGATCAGCCCCAGCATTTT. As protein: CAGRFSIDQPQHF.